Described below is a single T cell receptor (beta chain) sequence and its context. Its antigen is as yet unknown. V gave up 0 bases and J gave up 0 bases; unmatched junction bases: 5. The CDR3 totals 16 residues. Germline CDR1 reads SGDLS; CDR2 reads YYNGEE. This record belongs to a study of cytomegalovirus exposure and HLA in healthy donors. Vbeta (60) and Jbeta (13) primers were used in the PCR. Data came from immunoSEQ multiplex PCR; TCRdb stores just in-frame clones and leaves some out. Of fewer than 110,000 clones listed, 55% to 85% are singletons. Study outcomes and limitations: By a later analysis, the bulk of CMV-associated TCR beta chains appeared HLA-restricted. Some highly shared sequence variants likely arose as a pipeline artifact.

This sequence was found in a man aged 25-45 years in good health and CMV-seronegative. The material sequenced was PBMCs. V usage is TRBV9 and J usage is TRBJ2-7, with 8 bases aligning to TRBD1. The CDR3 DNA reads as TGTGCCAGCAGCGTAGACTACAGGGGGAACTCCTACGAGCAGTACTTC. Translation: CASSVDYRGNSYEQYF.